Listed below are T cell receptor beta chains from one sample, sequenced in a study of blood T cell repertoires in COVID-19. Profiled with immunoSEQ multiplex PCR; TCRdb holds only in-frame clones, not every one. The table has about 300,000 clones, 85% to 90% seen once; the top ten hold about 4.2%. The sequenced material came from PBMCs or T cells enriched from blood (not recorded which). All receptors come from a man younger than 40 who had recovered from COVID-19. Each CDR3 is given without its conserved first and last residue. Each record gives: V gene, CDR3 protein.

>TRBV7-9
ASSLNSQGTEAF
>TRBV27
ASSAHNRGGEQY
>TRBV18
ASSPKDSNYGYT
>TRBV5-1
ASSSIGADTQY
>TRBV28
ASSQTGEPQH
>TRBV28
ASSLWRTASGNTIY
>TRBV18
ASSTKSGTGTYEQY
>TRBV6-6
ASSYPKGQGDEQY
>TRBV27
ASGSRGGGANEKLF
>TRBV12-5
ASGLSTRTGVSGNTIY
>TRBV4-1
ASSQRAPAVNYGYT
>TRBV29-1
SVLGRPQRLDNVYEQY
>TRBV11-2
ASSLGRDYGYT
>TRBV5-1
ASSLAVSTDTQY
>TRBV20-1
SAHRTASQY
>TRBV27
ASSLYFGGRGQPQH
>TRBV30
AWSPGTGLYNEQF
>TRBV5-4
ASSLGRTGPSGELF
>TRBV10-3
AISEKALDNQPQH
>TRBV28
AGGMAGAFNQPQH
>TRBV3-1/TRBV3-2
ASRPGGDTGELF
>TRBV10-2
ASSGTSGVGGGELF
>TRBV29-1
SVEGSGGRLDGYT
>TRBV11-2
ASSLGRSSVLEYEQY
>TRBV18
ASSSSGTYNEQF
>TRBV4-2
ASSQGGGRFYGYT
>TRBV10-1
ASSGQGAVGYT
>TRBV7-9
ASSFDRGRRPSSYNEQF
>TRBV3-1/TRBV3-2
ASSQGVRNTIY
>TRBV6-5
ASSPRLSYEQY
>TRBV18
ASSPRDMGAEQF
>TRBV30
ASGQGA
>TRBV29-1
SVASGPLNYEQY
>TRBV7-9
ASGSTGGWDYGYT
>TRBV29-1
SVEDSVYGYT
>TRBV6-5
ASSPTGSYGYT
>TRBV15
ATSRDREAEQY
>TRBV19
ASSIGTGTLV
>TRBV11-2
ASSSLPGQAVYNEQF
>TRBV19
ASSMAGGQPQH
>TRBV3-1/TRBV3-2
ASTPQGNLRNGYT
>TRBV7-6
ASSSLAGGPLEQY
>TRBV20-1
SASGLAGADTQY
>TRBV7-2
ASTLYGEQY
>TRBV5-1
ASSGRPVSGYT
>TRBV13
ASSFRQGSQPQH
>TRBV7-6
ASSFRTAATNEKLF
>TRBV20-1
SASLGLAGGRDEQF
>TRBV7-2
ASSFATTLLAGAPDTQY
>TRBV10-2
ASSEPRTGGRELF
>TRBV4-2
ASSQQGTANYGYT
>TRBV29-1
SVEFDFRGSYEQY
>TRBV5-1
ASSSRQGATEKLF
>TRBV7-9
ASSLGQEPQH
>TRBV16
ASSKTSPSGSRYEQY
>TRBV6-5
ASSYYYPGTGSEQY
>TRBV7-9
ASSSGTSGILTYNEQF
>TRBV7-9
ASSLTGTNEQY